The clone carrying this T cell receptor (beta chain) showed up many times. This entry comes from a study of T-cell reconstitution after alpha-beta-depleted transplantation in children. Unique molecular identifiers were used to barcode this TCRbeta library. TCRdb re-called the PCR reads with MiXCR, one entry per CDR3 protein. The table records fewer than 200,000 distinct CDR3 sequences, about 6.4% of them present only once. The receptor was derived from a human donor who donated a stem cell graft to a child with Wiskott-Aldrich syndrome. This specimen consisted of PBMCs from the stem cell graft donor, obtained from the stem cell graft.

The CDR3 reads CASRVQGPQQPQHF. For the CDR3, the DNA is TGTGCCAGCAGGGTACAGGGTCCTCAGCAGCCCCAGCATTTT. The chain uses TRBV12-3 or TRBV12-4 and TRBJ1-5; D is perhaps TRBD1 (6 bases). V lost 6 bases and J 7 bases, leaving 16 bases between the germline ends. The CDR3 consists of 14 residues.